Below, 17 T cell receptor beta chains from the same sample are listed, as sequenced in a study of T cell responses to AZD1222 COVID-19 vaccine. The method was immunoSEQ multiplex PCR; TCRdb's version includes in-frame clones alone and lacks a portion of them. The profile shows nearly 110,000 clones, roughly 90% of them singletons. Sequenced here: peripheral blood, sampled 28 days after the second AZD1222 dose. The receptors originated from an adult who received the AZD1222 COVID-19 vaccine.

The chain links TRBV4-1 to TRBJ1-2; TRBD1 might be the D (5 bases). Trimming left V 0 bases short and J 8 bases short, with 13 bases between. CDR1 MGHRA and CDR2 YSYEKL come from the germline V gene. The CDR3 spans 14 residues. CDR3 region: CASSQEWAGRGYTF. The DNA for the CDR3 is TGCGCCAGCAGCCAAGAATGGGCAGGGAGAGGCTACACCTTC.

The chain carries TRBV28 and TRBJ1-4; the D is unclear. CDR1 is MDHEN, CDR2 SYDVKM, per germline. The length of the CDR3 is 14 residues. Trimming removed 2 bases from V and 8 bases from J, with 12 bases in between. CDR3: CASSLISAPEKLFF. The CDR3 DNA reads as TGTGCCAGCAGTTTAATTTCGGCTCCCGAAAAACTGTTTTTT.

V usage is TRBV18 and J usage is TRBJ2-4, with D possibly TRBD2 on 5 matching bases. The germline CDR1 and CDR2 sequences are KGHSH and LQKENI. The CDR3 is 13 amino acids. Trimming stripped 0 bases from V and 15 bases from J, with 15 bases between. CDR3 residues: CASSPPPGESRYF. CDR3 DNA sequence: TGTGCCAGCTCACCACCCCCTGGGGAGAGTAGGTACTTC.

This chain joins TRBV12-3 or TRBV12-4 and TRBJ1-1; 8 bases map to TRBD1. The CDR3 has 12 amino acids. Trimming took 3 bases from V and 9 from J; bases not matched to a gene: 3. DNA of the CDR3: TGTGCCAGCAGTTTCGGACAGGGTAAAGCTTTCTTT. This gives the protein CASSFGQGKAFF.

This clone was recorded once. V usage is TRBV14 and J usage is TRBJ2-3, with D possibly TRBD2 on 5 matching bases. Per germline, CDR1 SGHDN and CDR2 FVKESK. This CDR3 spans 16 amino acids. V lost 0 bases and J 4 bases, leaving 14 bases between the germline ends. This CDR3 reads CASSQDGLAIADTQYF. The CDR3 DNA reads TGTGCCAGCAGCCAAGATGGGTTAGCGATAGCAGATACGCAGTATTTT.

The chain has TRBV11-2 and TRBJ2-7; D ambiguous. The germline gives CDR1 SGHAT, CDR2 FQNNGV. The CDR3 runs to 13 residues. Trimming pared 6 bases from V and 5 bases from J, leaving 14 bases between. The CDR3 spells CASRPNVGHEQYF. CDR3 bases: TGTGCCAGCAGACCAAACGTGGGCCACGAGCAGTACTTC.

The chain is built from TRBV28 and TRBJ1-6; tentative D call: TRBD1 (6 bases). Looked up from germline, CDR1 is MDHEN and CDR2 is SYDVKM. The CDR3 is made up of 15 amino acids. Deletions cut 3 bases from V and 9 bases from J, with 15 bases between. The CDR3 region has the DNA TGTGCCAGCAGTTTTTTACAGGGACGGGTTTCACCCCTCCACTTT. As protein: CASSFLQGRVSPLHF.

The V and J genes are TRBV19 and TRBJ2-3; 11 bases map to TRBD1. The germline V gene encodes CDR1 LNHDA and CDR2 SQIVND (reference sequence). This CDR3 spans 14 amino acids. Trimming took 9 bases from V and 3 from J; bases not matched to a gene: 5. The CDR3 protein is CASVGTGGTDTQYF. In DNA form, the CDR3 reads TGTGCCAGCGTTGGGACAGGGGGGACAGATACGCAGTATTTT.

The genes are TRBV6-5 and TRBJ1-1; D call uncertain. V lost 0 bases to trimming and J lost 1 base, with 9 bases between them. The CDR3 consists of 15 residues. CDR1 is MNHEY, CDR2 SVGAGI, per germline. The DNA for the CDR3 is TGTGCCAGCAGTTACTCGGAGATTAAGAACACTGAAGCTTTCTTT. Translating it yields CASSYSEIKNTEAFF.

The J gene is TRBJ2-3, the V gene TRBV3-1 (or the pseudogene TRBV3-2); TRBD1 agrees at 7 bases. The germline CDR1 and CDR2 sequences are LGHDT and YNNKEL (reference sequence). J was trimmed by 0 bases and V by 4 bases; bases with no gene match: 7. The CDR3 extends over 16 amino acids. CDR3 nucleotide sequence: TGTGCCAGCAGCCCCGCAGGGGGTACTAGCACAGATACGCAGTATTTT. It is translated as CASSPAGGTSTDTQYF.

This clone was seen once. The J gene is TRBJ2-7, the V gene TRBV11-2; TRBD1 agrees at 7 bases. This CDR3 is 15 amino acids long. The germline V gene encodes CDR1 SGHAT and CDR2 FQNNGV. The junction had 8 bases not matched to a gene; V was cut back by 4 bases and J by 2 bases. The CDR3 is CASSSLRDRAYEQYF. The DNA for the CDR3 is TGTGCCAGCAGCTCCCTCCGGGACAGAGCCTACGAGCAGTACTTC.

J is TRBJ1-4 and V is TRBV12-3 or TRBV12-4; no clear D. This CDR3 is 13 amino acids long. Trimming stripped 6 bases from V and 2 bases from J, with 7 bases between. In DNA form, the CDR3 reads TGTGCCAGCAGGGTGGGGACTAATGAAAAACTGTTTTTT. Protein product: CASRVGTNEKLFF.

The chain has TRBV5-1 and TRBJ2-7; 9 bases agree with TRBD1. Germline loops: CDR1 SGHRS, CDR2 YFSETQ. The ends lost 0 bases at V and 5 bases at J; junction bases unmatched: 9. The CDR3 has 16 amino acids. CDR3 DNA sequence: TGCGCCAGCAGCTTGGGCGGTCGACAGGGGGTCAACGAGCAGTACTTC. It specifies CASSLGGRQGVNEQYF.

The CDR3 region has the DNA TGTGCCAGCAGCTTACGGTTCCGAGCGGGAGGGCCTAGGGATGAGCAGTTCTTC. It codes for CASSLRFRAGGPRDEQFF. The V and J genes are TRBV11-2 and TRBJ2-1, with 10 bases matching TRBD2. The germline gives CDR1 SGHAT, CDR2 FQNNGV. This CDR3 comprises 18 residues. V gave up 2 bases and J gave up 8 bases; unmatched junction bases: 15.

This clone was recorded a few times. The chain uses TRBV12-3 or TRBV12-4 and TRBJ2-3, with D possibly being TRBD1 or TRBD2 (6 bases each). The CDR3 is made up of 13 amino acids. V shed 7 bases and J shed 2 bases, with 10 bases lying between them. This CDR3 is CASKGGSTDTQYF. DNA of the CDR3: TGTGCCAGCAAGGGGGGCTCCACAGATACGCAGTATTTT.

This chain connects TRBV7-9 to TRBJ1-5, with D hard to call. V lost 1 base and J lost 0, with 19 bases in between. The CDR3 totals 19 residues. Germline-derived CDR1 and CDR2 are SEHNR and FQNEAQ (reference sequence). The CDR3 spells CASSLVVGAGRYSNQPQHF. CDR3 coding DNA: TGTGCCAGCAGCTTAGTCGTCGGAGCAGGCAGATATAGCAATCAGCCCCAGCATTTT.

J is TRBJ2-5 and V is TRBV6-2 or TRBV6-3; tentative D call: TRBD2 (5 bases). This CDR3 has 13 amino acids. Between the trimmed V and J ends, which lost 2 bases and 5 bases, there was a span of 9 bases. In germline, CDR1 is MNHEY, CDR2 SVGEGT. CDR3 sequence reads: CASSYVSVETQYF. In DNA, the CDR3 is TGTGCCAGCAGTTACGTTAGCGTGGAGACCCAGTACTTC.